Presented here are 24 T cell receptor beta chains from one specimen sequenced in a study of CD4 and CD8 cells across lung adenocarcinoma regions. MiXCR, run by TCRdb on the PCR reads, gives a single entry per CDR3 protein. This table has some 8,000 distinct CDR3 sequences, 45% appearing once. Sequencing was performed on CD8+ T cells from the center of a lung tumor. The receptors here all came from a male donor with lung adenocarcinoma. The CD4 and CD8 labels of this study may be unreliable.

CDR3 region: CASSVGLGGRDEDTQYF. The DNA for the CDR3 is TGTGCCAGCAGCGTGGGGCTCGGGGGCCGTGACGAAGATACGCAGTACTTC. The chain joins TRBV7-6 to TRBJ2-3, with D perhaps assigned TRBD1 or TRBD2 (6 bases each). The end of the DNA fits TRBJ2-7 better, so the J call may be wrong. Germline CDR1 SGHVS, CDR2 FNYEAQ. The CDR3 loop spans 17 amino acids.

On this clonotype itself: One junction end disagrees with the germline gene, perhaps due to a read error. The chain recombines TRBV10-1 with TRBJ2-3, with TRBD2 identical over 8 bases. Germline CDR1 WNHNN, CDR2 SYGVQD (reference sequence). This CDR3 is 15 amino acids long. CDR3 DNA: TGCGCCAGCTTGCCGGGGGGGAAAGCCACAGACACGCAGTATTTC. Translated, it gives CASLPGGKATDTQYF.

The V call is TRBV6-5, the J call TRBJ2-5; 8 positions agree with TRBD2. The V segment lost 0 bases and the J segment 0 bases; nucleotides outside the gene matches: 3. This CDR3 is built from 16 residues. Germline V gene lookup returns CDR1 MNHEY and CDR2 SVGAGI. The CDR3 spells CASSYSSGDYQETQYF. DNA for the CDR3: TGTGCCAGCAGTTACTCTAGCGGGGACTACCAAGAGACCCAGTACTTC.

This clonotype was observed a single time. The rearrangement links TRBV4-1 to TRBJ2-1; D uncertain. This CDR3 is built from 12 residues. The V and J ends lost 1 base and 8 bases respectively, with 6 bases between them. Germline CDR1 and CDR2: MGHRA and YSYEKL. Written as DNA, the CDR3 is TGCGCCAGCAGCCAAGTCGTTTATGAGCAGTTCTTC. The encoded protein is CASSQVVYEQFF.

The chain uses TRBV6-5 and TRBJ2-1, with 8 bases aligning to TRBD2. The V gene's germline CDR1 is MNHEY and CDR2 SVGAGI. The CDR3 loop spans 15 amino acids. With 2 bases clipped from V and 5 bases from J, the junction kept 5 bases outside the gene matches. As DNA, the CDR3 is TGTGCCAGCAGTTACGGAGGGACTAGTAACAATGAGCAGTTCTTC. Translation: CASSYGGTSNNEQFF.

In DNA, the CDR3 is TGTGCCAGCAGGGACTACGACTCGTTCGCGAACACCGGGGAGCTGTTTTTT. Amino acid sequence: CASRDYDSFANTGELFF. The V and J genes are TRBV10-3 and TRBJ2-2; TRBD2 agrees at 7 bases. Germline loops: CDR1 ENHRY, CDR2 SYGVKD. This CDR3 spans 17 amino acids. Trimming cost V 10 bases and J 0 bases; bases outside gene matches: 14.

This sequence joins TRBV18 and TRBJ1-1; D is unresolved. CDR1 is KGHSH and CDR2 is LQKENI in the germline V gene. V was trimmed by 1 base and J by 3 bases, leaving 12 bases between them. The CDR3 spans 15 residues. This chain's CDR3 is CASSPREGMDTEAFF. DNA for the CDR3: TGTGCCAGCTCACCACGTGAGGGTATGGACACTGAAGCTTTCTTT.

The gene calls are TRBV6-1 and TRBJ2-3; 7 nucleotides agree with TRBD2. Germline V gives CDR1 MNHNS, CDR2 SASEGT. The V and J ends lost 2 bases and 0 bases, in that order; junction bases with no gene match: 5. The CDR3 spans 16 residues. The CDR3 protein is CASSERAGLSTDTQYF. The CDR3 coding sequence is TGTGCCAGCAGTGAACGGGCGGGACTAAGCACAGATACGCAGTATTTT.

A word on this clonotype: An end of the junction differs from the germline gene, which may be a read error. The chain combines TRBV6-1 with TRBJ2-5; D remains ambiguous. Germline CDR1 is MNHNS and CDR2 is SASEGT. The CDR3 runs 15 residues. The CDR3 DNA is TGTGCCAGGGGTCACCCGGGCCGAGGCACAGAGACCCAGTATTTC. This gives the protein CARGHPGRGTETQYF.

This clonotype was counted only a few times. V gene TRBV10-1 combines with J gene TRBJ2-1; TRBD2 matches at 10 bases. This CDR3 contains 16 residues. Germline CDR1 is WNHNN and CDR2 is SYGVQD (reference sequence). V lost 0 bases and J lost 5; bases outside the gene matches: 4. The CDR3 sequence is CASSESLAGENNEQFF. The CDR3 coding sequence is TGCGCCAGCAGTGAGTCTCTAGCGGGAGAGAACAATGAGCAGTTCTTC.

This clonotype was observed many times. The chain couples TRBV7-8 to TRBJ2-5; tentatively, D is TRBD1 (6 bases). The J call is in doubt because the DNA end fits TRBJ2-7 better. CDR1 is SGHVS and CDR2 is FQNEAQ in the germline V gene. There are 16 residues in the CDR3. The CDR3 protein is CASSFLGPGQTYEQYF. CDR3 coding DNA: TGTGCCAGCAGCTTTCTCGGGCCCGGACAGACCTACGAGCAGTACTTC.

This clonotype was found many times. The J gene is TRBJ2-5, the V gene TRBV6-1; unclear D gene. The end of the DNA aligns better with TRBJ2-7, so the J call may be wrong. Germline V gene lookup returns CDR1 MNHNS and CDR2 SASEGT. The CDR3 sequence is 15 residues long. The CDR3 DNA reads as TGTGCCAGCAGTGGACACAGCGAGCCGACCTACGAGCAGTACTTC. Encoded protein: CASSGHSEPTYEQYF.

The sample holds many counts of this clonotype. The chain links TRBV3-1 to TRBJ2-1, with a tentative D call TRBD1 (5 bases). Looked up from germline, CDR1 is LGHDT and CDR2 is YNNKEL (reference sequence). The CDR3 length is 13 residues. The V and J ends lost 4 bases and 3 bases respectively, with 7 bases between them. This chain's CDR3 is CASSPDIYNEQFF. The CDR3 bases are TGTGCCAGCAGCCCGGACATCTACAATGAGCAGTTCTTC.

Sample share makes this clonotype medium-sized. The CDR3, as DNA: TGTGCCAGCAGTTACTCGCGGGTCAGCACAGATACGCAGTATTTT. It translates to CASSYSRVSTDTQYF. This sequence joins TRBV6-5 and TRBJ2-3; D might be TRBD2 (5 bases). Germline V lookup: CDR1 MNHEY, CDR2 SVGAGI. The CDR3 has 15 residues. The germline V and J ends were trimmed by 0 bases and 0 bases, with 7 bases remaining between them.

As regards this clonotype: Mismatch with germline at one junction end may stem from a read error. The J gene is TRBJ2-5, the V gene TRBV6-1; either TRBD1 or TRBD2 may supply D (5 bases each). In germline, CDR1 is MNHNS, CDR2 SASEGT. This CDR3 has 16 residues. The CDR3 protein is CASTPGRGPDTETQYF. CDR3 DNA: TGTGCCAGCACCCCGGGACGGGGCCCTGACACAGAGACCCAGTACTTT.

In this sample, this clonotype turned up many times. The CDR3 sequence: CASRGRGYYEQYF. In DNA form, the CDR3 reads TGTGCCAGCAGAGGACGGGGGTACTACGAGCAGTACTTC. V usage is TRBV27 and J usage is TRBJ2-5; possible D gene TRBD2, 6 bases. The end of the DNA fits TRBJ2-7 better, so the J call may be wrong. CDR3 length: 13 residues. CDR1 is MNHEY and CDR2 is SMNVEV in the germline V gene (reference sequence).

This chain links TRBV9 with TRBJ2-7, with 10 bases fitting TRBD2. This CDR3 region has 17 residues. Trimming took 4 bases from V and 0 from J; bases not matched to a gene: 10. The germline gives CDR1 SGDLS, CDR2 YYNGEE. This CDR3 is CASSPAGLADHSYEQYF. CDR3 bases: TGTGCCAGCAGCCCCGCCGGACTAGCGGACCACTCCTACGAGCAGTACTTC.

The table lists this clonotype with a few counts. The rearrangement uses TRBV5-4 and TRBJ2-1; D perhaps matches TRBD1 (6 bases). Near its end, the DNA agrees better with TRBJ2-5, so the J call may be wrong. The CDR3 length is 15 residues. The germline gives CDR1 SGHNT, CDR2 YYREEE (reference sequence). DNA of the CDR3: TGTGCCAGCAGCTTGGGACACACCCAGGGGGAGACCCAGTACTTC. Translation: CASSLGHTQGETQYF.

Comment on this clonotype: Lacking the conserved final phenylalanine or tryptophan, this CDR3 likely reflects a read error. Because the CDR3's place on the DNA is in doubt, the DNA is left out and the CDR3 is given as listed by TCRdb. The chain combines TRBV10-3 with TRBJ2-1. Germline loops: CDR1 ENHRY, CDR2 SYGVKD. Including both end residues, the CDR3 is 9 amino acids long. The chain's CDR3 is CALSWDVRC.

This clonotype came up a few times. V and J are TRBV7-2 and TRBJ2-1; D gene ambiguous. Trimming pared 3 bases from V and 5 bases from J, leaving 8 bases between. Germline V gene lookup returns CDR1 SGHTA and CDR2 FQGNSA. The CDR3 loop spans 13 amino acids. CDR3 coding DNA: TGTGCCAGCAGCTTGAACAGAGACAATGAGCAGTTCTTC. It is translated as CASSLNRDNEQFF.

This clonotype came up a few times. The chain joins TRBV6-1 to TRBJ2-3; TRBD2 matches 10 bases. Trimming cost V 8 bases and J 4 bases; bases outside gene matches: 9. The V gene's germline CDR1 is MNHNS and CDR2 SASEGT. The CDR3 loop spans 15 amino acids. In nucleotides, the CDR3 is TGTGCCAGCTCCAAAGTCGGACTAGCGGCAGATACGCAGTATTTT. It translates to CASSKVGLAADTQYF.

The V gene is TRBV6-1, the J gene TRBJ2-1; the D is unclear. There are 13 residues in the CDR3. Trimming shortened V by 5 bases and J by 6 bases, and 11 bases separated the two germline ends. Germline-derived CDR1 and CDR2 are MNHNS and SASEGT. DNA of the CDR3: TGTGCCAGCAGTCCCGGCCGTCTCAATGAGCAGTTCTTC. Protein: CASSPGRLNEQFF.

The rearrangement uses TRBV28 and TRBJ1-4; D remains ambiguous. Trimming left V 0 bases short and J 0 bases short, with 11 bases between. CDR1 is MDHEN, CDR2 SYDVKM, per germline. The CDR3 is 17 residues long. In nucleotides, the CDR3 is TGTGCCAGCAGTTTATGGGGCAGGAGTGCAACTAATGAAAAACTGTTTTTT. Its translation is CASSLWGRSATNEKLFF.

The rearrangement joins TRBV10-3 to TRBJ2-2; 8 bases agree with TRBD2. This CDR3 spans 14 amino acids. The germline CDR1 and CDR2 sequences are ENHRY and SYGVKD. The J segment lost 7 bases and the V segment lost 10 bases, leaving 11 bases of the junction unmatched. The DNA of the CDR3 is TGTGCCACCCGGGGGGGACTAACGGACGGGGAGCTGTTTTTT. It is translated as CATRGGLTDGELFF.